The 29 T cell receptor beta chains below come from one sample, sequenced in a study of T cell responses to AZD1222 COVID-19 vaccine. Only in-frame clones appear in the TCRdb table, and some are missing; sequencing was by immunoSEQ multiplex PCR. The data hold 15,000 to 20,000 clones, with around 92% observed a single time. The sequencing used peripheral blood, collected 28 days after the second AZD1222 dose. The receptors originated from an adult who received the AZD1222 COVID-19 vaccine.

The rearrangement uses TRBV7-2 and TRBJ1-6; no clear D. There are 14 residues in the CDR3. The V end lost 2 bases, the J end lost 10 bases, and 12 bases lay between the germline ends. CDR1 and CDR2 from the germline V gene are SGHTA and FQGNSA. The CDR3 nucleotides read TGTGCCAGCAGCTTAAACGTGGCGGCGTCACCCCTCCACTTT. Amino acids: CASSLNVAASPLHF.

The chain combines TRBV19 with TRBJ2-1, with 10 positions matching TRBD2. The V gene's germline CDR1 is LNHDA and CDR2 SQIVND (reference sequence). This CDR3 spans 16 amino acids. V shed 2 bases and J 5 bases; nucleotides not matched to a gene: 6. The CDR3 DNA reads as TGTGCCAGTAGTATAAGTGCTAGCGGGAGAAACAATGAGCAGTTCTTC. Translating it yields CASSISASGRNNEQFF. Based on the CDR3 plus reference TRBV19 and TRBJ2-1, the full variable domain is DGGITQSPKYLFRKEGQNVTLSCEQNLNHDAMYWYRQDPGQGLRLIYYSQIVNDFQKGDIAEGYSVSREKKESFPLTVTSAQKNPTAFYLCASSISASGRNNEQFFGPGTRLTVL.

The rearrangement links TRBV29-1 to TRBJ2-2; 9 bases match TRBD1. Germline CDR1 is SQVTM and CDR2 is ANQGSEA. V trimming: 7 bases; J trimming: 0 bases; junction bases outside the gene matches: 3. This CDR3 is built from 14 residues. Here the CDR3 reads CSGGTGTNTGELFF. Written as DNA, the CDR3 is TGCAGCGGGGGGACAGGGACGAACACCGGGGAGCTGTTTTTT.

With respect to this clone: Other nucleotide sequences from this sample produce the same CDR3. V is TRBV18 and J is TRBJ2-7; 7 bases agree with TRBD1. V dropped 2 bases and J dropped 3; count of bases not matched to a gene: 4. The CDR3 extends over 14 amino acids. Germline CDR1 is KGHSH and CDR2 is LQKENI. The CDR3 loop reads CASSPGWDSYEQYV. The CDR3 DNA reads TGTGCCAGCTCACCAGGTTGGGACAGCTACGAGCAGTACGTC.

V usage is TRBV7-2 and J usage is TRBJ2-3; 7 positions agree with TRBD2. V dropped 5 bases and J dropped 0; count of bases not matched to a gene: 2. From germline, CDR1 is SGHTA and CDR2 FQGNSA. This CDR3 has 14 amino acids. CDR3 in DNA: TGTGCCAGCAGCCTGGGACTAAGCACAGATACGCAGTATTTT. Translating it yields CASSLGLSTDTQYF.

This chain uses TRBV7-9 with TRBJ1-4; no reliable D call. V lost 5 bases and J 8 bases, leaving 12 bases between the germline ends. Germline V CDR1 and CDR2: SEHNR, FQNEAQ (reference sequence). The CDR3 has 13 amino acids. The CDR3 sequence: CASSLGSAEKLFF. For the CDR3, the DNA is TGTGCCAGCAGCCTGGGGAGTGCGGAAAAACTGTTTTTT.

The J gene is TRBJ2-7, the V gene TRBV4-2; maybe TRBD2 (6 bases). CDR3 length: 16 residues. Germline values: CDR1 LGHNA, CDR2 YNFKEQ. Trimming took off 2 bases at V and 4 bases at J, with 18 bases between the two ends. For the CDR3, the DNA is TGTGCCAGCAGCCAACCTTTTGCCGCGGGGAATTACGAGCAGTACGTC. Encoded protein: CASSQPFAAGNYEQYV.

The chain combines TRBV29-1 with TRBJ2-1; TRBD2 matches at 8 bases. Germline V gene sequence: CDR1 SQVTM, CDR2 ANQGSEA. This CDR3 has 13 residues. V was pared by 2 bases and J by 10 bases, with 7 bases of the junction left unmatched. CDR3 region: CSVELRGGGEQFF. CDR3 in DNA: TGCAGCGTTGAACTTCGGGGGGGAGGGGAGCAGTTCTTC.

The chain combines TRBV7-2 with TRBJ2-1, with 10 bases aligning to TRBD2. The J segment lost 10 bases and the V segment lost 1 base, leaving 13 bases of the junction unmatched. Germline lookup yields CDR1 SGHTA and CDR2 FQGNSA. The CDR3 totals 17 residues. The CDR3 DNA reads TGTGCCAGCAGCTTAGGGTTAGCGGGAGGATGGGACGGGGAGCAGTTCTTC. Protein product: CASSLGLAGGWDGEQFF. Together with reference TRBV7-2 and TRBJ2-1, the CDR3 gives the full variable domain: GAGVSQSPSNKVTEKGKDVELRCDPISGHTALYWYRQSLGQGLEFLIYFQGNSAPDKSGLPSDRFSAERTGGSVSTLTIQRTQQEDSAVYLCASSLGLAGGWDGEQFFGPGTRLTVL.

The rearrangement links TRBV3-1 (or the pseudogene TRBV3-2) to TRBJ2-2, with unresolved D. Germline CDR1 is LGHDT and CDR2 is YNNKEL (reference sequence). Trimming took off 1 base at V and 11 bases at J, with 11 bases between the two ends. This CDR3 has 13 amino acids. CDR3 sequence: CASSQGALGELFF. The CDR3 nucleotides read TGTGCCAGCAGCCAAGGGGCCCTCGGTGAGCTGTTTTTT.

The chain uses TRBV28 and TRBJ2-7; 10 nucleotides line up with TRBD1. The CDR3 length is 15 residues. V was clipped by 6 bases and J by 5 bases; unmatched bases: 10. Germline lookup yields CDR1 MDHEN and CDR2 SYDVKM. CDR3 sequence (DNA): TGTGCCAGCAGCACGCGGACAGGGGGAAAGGACGAGCAGTACTTC. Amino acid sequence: CASSTRTGGKDEQYF.

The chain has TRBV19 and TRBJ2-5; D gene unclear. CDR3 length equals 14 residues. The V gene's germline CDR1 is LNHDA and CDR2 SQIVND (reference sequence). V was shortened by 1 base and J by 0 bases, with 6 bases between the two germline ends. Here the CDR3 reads CASSIGRDQETQYF. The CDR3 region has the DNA TGTGCCAGTAGTATAGGTAGGGACCAAGAGACCCAGTACTTC.

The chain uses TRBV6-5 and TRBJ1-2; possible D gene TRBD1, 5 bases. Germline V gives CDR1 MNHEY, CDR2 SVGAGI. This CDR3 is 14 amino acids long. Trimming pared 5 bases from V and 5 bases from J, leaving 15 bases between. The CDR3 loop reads CASSLRDRRYGYTF. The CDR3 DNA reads TGTGCCAGCAGTCTCCGGGACCGACGGTATGGCTACACCTTC.

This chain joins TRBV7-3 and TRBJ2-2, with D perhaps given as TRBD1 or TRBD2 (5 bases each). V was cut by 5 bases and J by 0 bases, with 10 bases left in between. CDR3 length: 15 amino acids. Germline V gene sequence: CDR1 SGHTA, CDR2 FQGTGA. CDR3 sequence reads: CASSVGTANTGELFF. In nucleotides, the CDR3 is TGTGCCAGCAGCGTCGGGACGGCGAACACCGGGGAGCTGTTTTTT.

The CDR3 coding sequence is TGTGCCAGCAGCTGGACAGGGTCCACAGATACGCAGTATTTT. Amino acid sequence: CASSWTGSTDTQYF. V gene TRBV7-2 combines with J gene TRBJ2-3, with 8 bases aligning to TRBD1. With 4 bases clipped from V and 2 bases from J, the junction kept 2 bases outside the gene matches. CDR1 is SGHTA, CDR2 FQGNSA, per germline. The CDR3 sequence is 14 residues long.

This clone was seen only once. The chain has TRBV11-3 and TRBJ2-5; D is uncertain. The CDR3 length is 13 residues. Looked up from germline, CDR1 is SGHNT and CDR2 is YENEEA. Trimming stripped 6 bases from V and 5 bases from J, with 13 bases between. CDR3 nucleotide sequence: TGTGCCAGCAGTTCAAGTTTATGGGAGACCCAGTACTTC. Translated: CASSSSLWETQYF.

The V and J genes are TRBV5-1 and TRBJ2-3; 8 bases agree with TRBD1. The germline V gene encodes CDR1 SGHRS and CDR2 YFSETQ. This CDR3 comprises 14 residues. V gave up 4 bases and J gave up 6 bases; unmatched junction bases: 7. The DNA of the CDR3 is TGCGCCAGCAGCCGAACAGGGGGAGGTGATACGCAGTATTTT. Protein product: CASSRTGGGDTQYF.

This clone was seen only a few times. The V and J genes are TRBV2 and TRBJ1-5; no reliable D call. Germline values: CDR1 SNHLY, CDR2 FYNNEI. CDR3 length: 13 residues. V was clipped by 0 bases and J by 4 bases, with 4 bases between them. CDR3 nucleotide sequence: TGTGCCAGCAGTGAAGCGGGGAATCAGCCCCAGCATTTT. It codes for CASSEAGNQPQHF.

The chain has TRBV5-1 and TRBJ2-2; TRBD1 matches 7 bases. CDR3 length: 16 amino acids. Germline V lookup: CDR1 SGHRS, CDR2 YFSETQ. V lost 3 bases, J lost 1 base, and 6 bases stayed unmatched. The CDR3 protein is CASSWGTEMNTGELFF. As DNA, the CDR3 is TGCGCCAGCAGCTGGGGGACAGAGATGAACACCGGGGAGCTGTTTTTT.

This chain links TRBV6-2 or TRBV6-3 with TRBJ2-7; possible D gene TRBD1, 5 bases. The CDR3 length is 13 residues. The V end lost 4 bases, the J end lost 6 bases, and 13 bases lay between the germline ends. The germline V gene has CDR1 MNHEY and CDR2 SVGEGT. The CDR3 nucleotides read TGTGCCAGCAGTTCCGAGACAGTTCTCGAGCAGTACGTC. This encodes CASSSETVLEQYV.

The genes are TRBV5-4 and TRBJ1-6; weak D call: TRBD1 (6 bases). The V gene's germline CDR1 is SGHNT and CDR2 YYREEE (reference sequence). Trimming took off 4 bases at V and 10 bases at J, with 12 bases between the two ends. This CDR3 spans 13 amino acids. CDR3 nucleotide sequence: TGTGCCAGCAGCCCAGGGGTTGGGTCACCCCTCCACTTT. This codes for CASSPGVGSPLHF.

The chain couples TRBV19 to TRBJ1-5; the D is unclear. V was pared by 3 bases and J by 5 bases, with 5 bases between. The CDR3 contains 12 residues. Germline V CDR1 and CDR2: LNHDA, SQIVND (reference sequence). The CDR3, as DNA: TGTGCCAGTAGTATCATCTATCAGCCCCAGCATTTT. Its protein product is CASSIIYQPQHF.

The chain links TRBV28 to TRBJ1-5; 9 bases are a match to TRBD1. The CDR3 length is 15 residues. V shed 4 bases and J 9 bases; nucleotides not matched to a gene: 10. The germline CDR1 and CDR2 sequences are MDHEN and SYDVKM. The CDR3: CASSSSDRGYRPQHF. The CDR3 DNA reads TGTGCCAGCAGTTCCTCGGACAGGGGCTATCGGCCCCAGCATTTT.

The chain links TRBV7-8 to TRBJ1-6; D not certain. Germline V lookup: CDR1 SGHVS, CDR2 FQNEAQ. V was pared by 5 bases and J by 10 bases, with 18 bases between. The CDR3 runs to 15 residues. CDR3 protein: CASSPGPAIQSPLHF. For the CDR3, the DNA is TGTGCCAGCAGCCCGGGCCCGGCGATACAGTCACCCCTCCACTTT. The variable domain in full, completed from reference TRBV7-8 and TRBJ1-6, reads GAGVSQSPRYKVAKRGQDVALRCDPISGHVSLFWYQQALGQGPEFLTYFQNEAQLDKSGLPSDRFFAERPEGSVSTLKIQRTQQEDSAVYLCASSPGPAIQSPLHFGNGTRLTVT.

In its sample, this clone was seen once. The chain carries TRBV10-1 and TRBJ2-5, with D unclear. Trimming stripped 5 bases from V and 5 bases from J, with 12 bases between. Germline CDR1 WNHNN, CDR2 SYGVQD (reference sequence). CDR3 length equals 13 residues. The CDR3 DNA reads TGCGCCAGCAGTCAAAGCACGGGTGAGACCCAGTACTTC. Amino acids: CASSQSTGETQYF.

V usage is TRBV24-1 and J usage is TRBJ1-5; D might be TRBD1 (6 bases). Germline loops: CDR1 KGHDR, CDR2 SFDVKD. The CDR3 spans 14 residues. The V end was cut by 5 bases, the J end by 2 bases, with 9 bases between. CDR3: CATSVGGGNQPQHF. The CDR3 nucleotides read TGTGCCACCAGTGTGGGGGGCGGCAATCAGCCCCAGCATTTT.

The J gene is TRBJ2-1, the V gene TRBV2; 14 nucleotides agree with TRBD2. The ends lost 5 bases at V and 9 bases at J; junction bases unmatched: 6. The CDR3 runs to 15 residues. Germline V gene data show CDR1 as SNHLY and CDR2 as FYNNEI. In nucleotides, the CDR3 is TGTGCCAGCAGTCCGGGACTAGCGGGAGATCGTGAGCAGTTCTTC. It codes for CASSPGLAGDREQFF.

The CDR3 coding sequence is TGCAGTGCTAGAGTTCTAAACACCATATATTTT. This gives the protein CSARVLNTIYF. The chain joins TRBV20-1 to TRBJ1-3, with D uncertain. Trimming took off 1 base at V and 6 bases at J, with 4 bases between the two ends. Germline V gives CDR1 DFQATT, CDR2 SNEGSKA (reference sequence). The CDR3 consists of 11 residues.

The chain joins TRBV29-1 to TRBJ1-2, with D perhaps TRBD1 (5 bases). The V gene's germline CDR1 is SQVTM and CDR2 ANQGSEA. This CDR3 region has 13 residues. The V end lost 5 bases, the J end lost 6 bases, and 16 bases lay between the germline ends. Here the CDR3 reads CSVRGRALDGYTF. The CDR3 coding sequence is TGCAGCGTTCGGGGCAGGGCGTTGGATGGCTACACCTTC.